This T cell receptor beta chain was identified during a study of OX40 agonist ivuxolimab in advanced cancers. Whole-study context: Patients took ivuxolimab, an agonistic anti-OX40 (CD134) antibody. Each dose-escalation patient presented with hepatocellular carcinoma, melanoma, renal cell or head and neck cancer. Overall study findings and caveats: Clonal expansion from baseline to week 6 occurred in both CD4+ and CD8+ T cells. Among T cells, CD8+ cells averaged more expanded clones than CD4+ cells.

V was pared by 4 bases and J by 4 bases, with 8 bases of the junction left unmatched. The germline V gene has CDR1 SGHDN and CDR2 FVKESK. The CDR3 sequence is 15 residues long. This clone was found once. The antigen is not known. TCRdb keeps only in-frame clones here, not all; method: immunoSEQ multiplex PCR. The sample includes tens of thousands of clones, 70% to 90% of them seen just once. This specimen consisted of CD4+ or CD8+ T cells sorted from blood, obtained in a trial of the OX40 agonist ivuxolimab. This TCR derives from an adult with an advanced solid tumor such as melanoma, head and neck, liver or kidney cancer. The chain combines TRBV14 with TRBJ2-3, with 7 bases matching TRBD2. CDR3 sequence (DNA): TGTGCCAGCAGCCTAGGAGCGGGACGAGCAGATACGCAGTATTTT. Translation gives CASSLGAGRADTQYF.